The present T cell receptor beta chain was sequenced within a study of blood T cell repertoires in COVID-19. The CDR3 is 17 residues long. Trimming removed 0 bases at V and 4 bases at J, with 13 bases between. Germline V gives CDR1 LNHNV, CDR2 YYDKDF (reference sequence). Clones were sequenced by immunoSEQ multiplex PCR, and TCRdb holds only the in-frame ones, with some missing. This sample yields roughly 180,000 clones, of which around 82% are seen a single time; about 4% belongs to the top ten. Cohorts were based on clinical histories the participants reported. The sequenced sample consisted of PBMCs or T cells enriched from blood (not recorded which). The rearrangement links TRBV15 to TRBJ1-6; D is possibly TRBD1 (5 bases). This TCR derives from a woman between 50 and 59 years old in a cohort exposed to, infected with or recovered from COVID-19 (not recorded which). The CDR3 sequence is CATSRDWGVGYNSPLHF. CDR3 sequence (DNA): TGTGCCACCAGCAGAGATTGGGGGGTGGGGTATAATTCACCCCTCCACTTT. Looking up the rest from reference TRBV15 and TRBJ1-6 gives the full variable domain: DAMVIQNPRYQVTQFGKPVTLSCSQTLNHNVMYWYQQKSSQAPKLLFHYYDKDFNNEADTPDNFQSRRPNTSFCFLDIRSPGLGDTAMYLCATSRDWGVGYNSPLHFGNGTRLTVT.